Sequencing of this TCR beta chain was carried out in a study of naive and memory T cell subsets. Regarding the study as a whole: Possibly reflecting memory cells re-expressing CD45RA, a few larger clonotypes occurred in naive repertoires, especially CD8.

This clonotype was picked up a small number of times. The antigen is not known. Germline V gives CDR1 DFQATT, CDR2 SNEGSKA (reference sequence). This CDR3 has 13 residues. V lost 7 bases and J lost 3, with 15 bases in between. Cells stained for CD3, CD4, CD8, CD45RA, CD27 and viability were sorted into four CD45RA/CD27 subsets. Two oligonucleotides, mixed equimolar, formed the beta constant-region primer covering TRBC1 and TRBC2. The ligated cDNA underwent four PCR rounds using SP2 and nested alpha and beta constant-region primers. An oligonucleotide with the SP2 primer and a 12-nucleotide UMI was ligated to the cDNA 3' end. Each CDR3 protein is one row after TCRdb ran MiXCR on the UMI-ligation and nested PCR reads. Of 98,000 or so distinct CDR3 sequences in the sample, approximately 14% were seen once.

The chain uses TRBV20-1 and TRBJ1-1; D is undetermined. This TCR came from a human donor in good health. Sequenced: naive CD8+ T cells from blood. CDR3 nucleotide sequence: TGCAGTGGAAGAAGGCCCCCGGACACTGAAGCTTTCTTT. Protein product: CSGRRPPDTEAFF.